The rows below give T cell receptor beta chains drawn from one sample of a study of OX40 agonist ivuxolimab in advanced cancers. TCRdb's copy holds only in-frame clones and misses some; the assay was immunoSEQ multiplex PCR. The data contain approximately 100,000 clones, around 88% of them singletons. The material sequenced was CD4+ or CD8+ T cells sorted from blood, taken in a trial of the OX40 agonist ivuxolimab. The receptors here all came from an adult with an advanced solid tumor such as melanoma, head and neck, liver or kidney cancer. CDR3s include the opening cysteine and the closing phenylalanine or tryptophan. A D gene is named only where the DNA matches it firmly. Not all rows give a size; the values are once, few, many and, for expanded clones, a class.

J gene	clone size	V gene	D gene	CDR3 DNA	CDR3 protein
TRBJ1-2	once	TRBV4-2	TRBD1	TGTGCCAGCAGCCAAGGGACAGGGGGCATCGGCTACACCTTC	CASSQGTGGIGYTF
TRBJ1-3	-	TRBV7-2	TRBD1	TGTGCCAGCAGCTTAACAGGGGGACAGGGGGTTTCTGGAAACACCATATATTTT	CASSLTGGQGVSGNTIYF
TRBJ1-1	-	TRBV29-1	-	TGCAGCGTTCCCAATACAGGTCTAGCATCGGCTTTCTTT	CSVPNTGLASAFF
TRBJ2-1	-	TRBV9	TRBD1	TGTGCCAGCAGCGTCGCCCCGGGGGTCGACAGGGGTTACAATGAGCAGTTCTTC	CASSVAPGVDRGYNEQFF
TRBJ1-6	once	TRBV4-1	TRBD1	TGCGCCAGCAGCCAAGCCTTCGTCAGGGGGAGTAATTCACCCCTCCACTTT	CASSQAFVRGSNSPLHF
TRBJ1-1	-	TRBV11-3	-	TGTGCCAGCAGCCAGACAGTTTCTGAAGCTTTCTTT	CASSQTVSEAFF
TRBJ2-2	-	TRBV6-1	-	TGTGCCAGCAACGGAGCGAACACCGGGGAGCTGTTTTTT	CASNGANTGELFF
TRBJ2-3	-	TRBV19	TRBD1	TGTGCCAGTAGGGTCAGGGGGTCGGCAGATACGCAGTATTTT	CASRVRGSADTQYF
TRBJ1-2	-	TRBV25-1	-	TGTGCCAGCACCCCGGGGGGCCCTAACTATGGCTACACCTTC	CASTPGGPNYGYTF
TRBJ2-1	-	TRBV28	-	TGTGCCAGCAGCCCCTACAATGAGCAGTTCTTC	CASSPYNEQFF
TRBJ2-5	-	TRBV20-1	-	TGCAGTGCTAGCGGTCAAGAGACCCAGTACTTC	CSASGQETQYF
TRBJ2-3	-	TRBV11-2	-	TGTGCCAGCAGCCCCCGACTCTCAATAAGCACAGATACGCAGTATTTT	CASSPRLSISTDTQYF
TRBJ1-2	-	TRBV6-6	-	TGTGCCAGCAGTTATGACAGCTATGGCTACACCTTC	CASSYDSYGYTF
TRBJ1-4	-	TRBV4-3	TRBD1	TGCGCCAGCAGCCAAGATGGAGGGGGCATGGAACTGTTTTTT	CASSQDGGGMELFF
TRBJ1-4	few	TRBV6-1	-	TGTGCCAGCAGGCAAACCCAGGGAGATGAAAAACTGTTTTTT	CASRQTQGDEKLFF
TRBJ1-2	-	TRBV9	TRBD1	TGTGCCAGCAGCCCAAAAGGACAGGGGCCCTTCGTCTATGGCTACACCTTC	CASSPKGQGPFVYGYTF
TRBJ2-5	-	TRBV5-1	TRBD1	TGCGCCAGCAGTCAGGGACAGGGCCCTCAAGAGACCCAGTACTTC	CASSQGQGPQETQYF
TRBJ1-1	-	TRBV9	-	TGTGCCAGCAGCGCGACCGGGACAAGGAACACTGAAGCTTTCTTT	CASSATGTRNTEAFF
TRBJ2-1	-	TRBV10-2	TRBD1	TGCGCCAGCAGTGGGACAGGGTCGGGAAATGAGCAGTTCTTC	CASSGTGSGNEQFF
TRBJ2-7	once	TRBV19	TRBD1	TGTGCCAGTAGTATTACAGGGGTAAATATCTACGAGCAGTACTTC	CASSITGVNIYEQYF
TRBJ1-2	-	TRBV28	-	TGTGCCAGCATCTCTCGAGGGGTGGGCTACACCTTC	CASISRGVGYTF
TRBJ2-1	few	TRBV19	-	TGTGCCAGTAGTATAAGGGGGGGCCGCTATGAGCAGTTCTTC	CASSIRGGRYEQFF
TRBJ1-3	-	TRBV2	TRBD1	TGTGCCAGCGGGAGGGACAGTGGAAACACCATATATTTT	CASGRDSGNTIYF
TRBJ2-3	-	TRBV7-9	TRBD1	TGTGCCAGCAGCTTAGAAGGTCAGGGGGGCACAGATACGCAGTATTTT	CASSLEGQGGTDTQYF
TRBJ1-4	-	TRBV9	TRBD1	TGTGCCAGCAGCGTCGGGACAGGGTATAATGAAAAACTGTTTTTT	CASSVGTGYNEKLFF
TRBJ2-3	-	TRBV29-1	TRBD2	TGCAGCGTTGTCAAGCGGGGCGGCTCAGATACGCAGTATTTT	CSVVKRGGSDTQYF
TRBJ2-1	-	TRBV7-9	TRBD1	TGTGCCAGCAGCTTAGGCGGGACAGGGTTTAACAATGAGCAGTTCTTC	CASSLGGTGFNNEQFF
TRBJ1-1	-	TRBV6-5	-	TGTGCCAGCAGCTGGGGACAGAACACTGAAGCTTTCTTT	CASSWGQNTEAFF
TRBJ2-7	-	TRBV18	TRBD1	TGTGCCAGCTCACCATTCCGGGACAGCTACGAGCAGTACTTC	CASSPFRDSYEQYF
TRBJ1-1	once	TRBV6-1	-	TGTGCCAGCCAGGTCAACACGAACACTGAAGCTTTCTTT	CASQVNTNTEAFF
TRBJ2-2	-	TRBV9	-	TGTGCCGCTTCCAGGGGGAACACCGGGGAGCTGTTTTTT	CAASRGNTGELFF
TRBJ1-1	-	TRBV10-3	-	TGTGCCATCAGTGCTTCGGCAGGAATGAACACTGAAGCTTTCTTT	CAISASAGMNTEAFF
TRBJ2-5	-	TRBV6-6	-	TGTGCCAGCAGTTACGGAGTAGCCCTGGGAGAGACCCAGTACTTC	CASSYGVALGETQYF
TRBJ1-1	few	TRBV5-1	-	TGCGCCAGCAGCTTGGATCCCTCGATTGGAGCTTTCTTT	CASSLDPSIGAFF
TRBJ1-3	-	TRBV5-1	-	TGCGCCAGCAGCGATTCGGTCGGGGTCCCAGGAAACACCATATATTTT	CASSDSVGVPGNTIYF
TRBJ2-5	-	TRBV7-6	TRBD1	TGTGCCAGCAGCTGGGGGACAGGGGAGGTGACCCAGTACTTC	CASSWGTGEVTQYF
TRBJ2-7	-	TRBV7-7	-	TGTGCTAGCAGCCGCGCCCCAGGGACATTTTACGAGCAGTACTTC	CASSRAPGTFYEQYF
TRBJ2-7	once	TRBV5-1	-	TGCGCCAGCTCATGGCAGGGATCCTACGAGCAGTACTTC	CASSWQGSYEQYF
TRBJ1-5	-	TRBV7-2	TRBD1	TGTGCCAGCAGCACCGGACAGGTGGATCAGCCCCAGCATTTT	CASSTGQVDQPQHF
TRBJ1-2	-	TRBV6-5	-	TGTGCCAGCATTCAGACAAGGCGCTACACCTTC	CASIQTRRYTF
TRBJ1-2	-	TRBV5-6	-	TGTGCCAGCAGCGGGGCGGGGCCCTATGGCTACACCTTC	CASSGAGPYGYTF
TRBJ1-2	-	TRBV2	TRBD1	TGTGCCAGCTCCGGACAGGGAGGCTATGGCTACACCTTC	CASSGQGGYGYTF
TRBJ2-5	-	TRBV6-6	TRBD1	TGTGCCAGCAAACCGGGACAGGTCTTTGAGACCCAGTACTTC	CASKPGQVFETQYF
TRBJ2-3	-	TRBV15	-	TGTGCCACCAGCAGAGCGGGGTCCAGCACAGATACGCAGTATTTT	CATSRAGSSTDTQYF
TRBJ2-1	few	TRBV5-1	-	TGCGCCAGCAGCTCCTCGAGGCGGATAGTCTCCTACAATGAGCAGTTCTTC	CASSSSRRIVSYNEQFF
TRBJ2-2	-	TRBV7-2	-	TGTGCCAGCAGCTCCACAGGGACCGGGGAGCTGTTTTTT	CASSSTGTGELFF
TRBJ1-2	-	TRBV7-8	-	TGTGCCAGCAGCTTACGTCAGGGCCTCTATGGCTACACCTTC	CASSLRQGLYGYTF
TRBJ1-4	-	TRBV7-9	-	TGTGCCAGCAGCTCTCTCCCCCATGAAAAACTGTTTTTT	CASSSLPHEKLFF
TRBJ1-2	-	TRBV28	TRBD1	TGTGCCAGCAGCAAAGGGGGACAGGCCTATGGCTACACCTTC	CASSKGGQAYGYTF
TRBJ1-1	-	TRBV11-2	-	TGTGCCAGCAGCTCCCAAGGGGACACTGAAGCTTTCTTT	CASSSQGDTEAFF
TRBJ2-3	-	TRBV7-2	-	TGTGCCAGCAGCTTCGCGGGGACCACAGATACGCAGTATTTT	CASSFAGTTDTQYF
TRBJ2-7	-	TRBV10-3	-	TGTGCCATCTTGGGGGATTCCTTTGACGAGCAGTACTTC	CAILGDSFDEQYF
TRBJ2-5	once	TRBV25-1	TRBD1	TGTGCCAGCAGTCACACCCTCGGGACAGACCAAGAGACCCAGTACTTC	CASSHTLGTDQETQYF
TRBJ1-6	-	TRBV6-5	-	TGTGCCAGCAGTTACGAGGATTCACCCCTCCACTTT	CASSYEDSPLHF
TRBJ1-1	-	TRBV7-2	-	TGTGCCAGCAGTCACGTCTCGGGGACTGAAGCTTTCTTT	CASSHVSGTEAFF